This passage covers 22 T cell receptor beta chains from one sample sequenced in a study of regulatory T cells in long-lasting Graves disease. Building of the TCR beta libraries involved iRepertoire HTBI primers and Arm-PCR of CDR3 regions. TCRdb passed the multiplex PCR reads through MiXCR, listing each CDR3 protein once. The sample contains hundreds of thousands of distinct CDR3 sequences, roughly 17% of which appear only once. Time point defined: newly diagnosed GD, antithyroid drugs for less than 3 months. PBMC-extracted RNA yielded the TCR library. Another study also made use of these data, one on T cells in Graves' hyperthyroidism and ophthalmopathy.

The sample was peripheral blood mononuclear cells (PBMCs), taken at new diagnosis, from a patient treated with antithyroid drugs. These receptors came from a woman aged 25-40 years with Graves disease.

Many counts were recorded for this clonotype. The chain couples TRBV7-9 to TRBJ2-3, with TRBD2 matching over 7 bases. Germline V gives CDR1 SEHNR, CDR2 FQNEAQ (reference sequence). The length of the CDR3 is 15 residues. After removal of 2 bases from V and 1 base from J, the junction contained 3 bases not matched to a gene. CDR3 in amino acids: CASSLSAGRTDTQYF. The CDR3 region has the DNA TGTGCCAGCAGCTTATCAGCGGGGCGCACAGATACGCAGTATTTT.

This clonotype occurred many times. The chain combines TRBV7-8 with TRBJ2-2; 10 bases are a match to TRBD2. Losses at the gene ends were 4 bases for V and 4 bases for J; bases not matched to a gene: 18. The CDR3 sequence is 20 residues long. Looked up from germline, CDR1 is SGHVS and CDR2 is FQNEAQ. CDR3 DNA: TGTGCCAGCAGCTCCCGTCCCGGACTAGCGGACCTGGACCCCACCGGGGAGCTGTTTTTT. It codes for CASSSRPGLADLDPTGELFF.

This clonotype showed up many times. The chain carries TRBV7-6 and TRBJ2-1, with a weak D call TRBD2 (6 bases). The V end was cut by 2 bases, the J end by 6 bases, with 20 bases between. Germline CDR1 and CDR2: SGHVS and FNYEAQ. The CDR3 totals 17 residues. The chain's CDR3 is CASSLKIAGFGGNEQFF. DNA for the CDR3: TGTGCCAGCAGCTTAAAAATTGCGGGGTTTGGGGGCAATGAGCAGTTCTTC. The variable domain in full, with the rest retrieved from reference TRBV7-6 and TRBJ2-1, is GAGVSQSPRYKVTKRGQDVALRCDPISGHVSLYWYRQALGQGPEFLTYFNYEAQQDKSGLPNDRFSAERPEGSISTLTIQRTEQRDSAMYRCASSLKIAGFGGNEQFFGPGTRLTVL.

V is TRBV27 and J is TRBJ1-3; D is perhaps TRBD1 (6 bases). V lost 10 bases and J lost 4, with 14 bases in between. The CDR3 runs 13 residues. The germline CDR1 and CDR2 sequences are MNHEY and SMNVEV (reference sequence). CDR3 sequence reads: CAKIRDIGNTIYF. The CDR3 nucleotides are TGTGCCAAAATCCGGGACATCGGAAACACCATATATTTT.

Many counts were recorded for this clonotype. CDR3 region: CSARNPRDWYTDTQYF. In nucleotides, the CDR3 is TGCAGTGCTAGGAATCCCCGGGACTGGTACACAGATACGCAGTATTTT. This chain links TRBV20-1 with TRBJ2-3; D perhaps matches TRBD2 (6 bases). The ends were cut back, 3 bases at V and 2 bases at J, with 18 bases in the middle. Germline values: CDR1 DFQATT, CDR2 SNEGSKA (reference sequence). The CDR3 covers 16 residues.

This clonotype was detected many times. This rearrangement joins TRBV28 to TRBJ1-3; D is uncertain. Trimming took off 7 bases at V and 4 bases at J, with 20 bases between the two ends. Germline V gives CDR1 MDHEN, CDR2 SYDVKM. This CDR3 comprises 16 residues. The DNA of the CDR3 is TGTGCCAGCATCAAGGGTTGGAGGTCTCTGGGAAACACCATATATTTT. Encoded protein: CASIKGWRSLGNTIYF.

Ten or more counts support this clonotype. The J gene is TRBJ2-5, the V gene TRBV6-5; the D is unclear. Trimming took 2 bases from V and 2 from J, leaving 6 bases between them. Germline V gene data show CDR1 as MNHEY and CDR2 as SVGAGI. This CDR3 contains 13 residues. The CDR3 coding sequence is TGTGCCAGCAGTTACGGTGCACAAGAGACCCAGTACTTC. As protein: CASSYGAQETQYF.

This clonotype has ten or more counts. V gene TRBV7-6 combines with J gene TRBJ2-5, with D maybe TRBD1 (5 bases). The CDR3 consists of 13 residues. V gave up 6 bases and J gave up 4 bases, with 12 bases separating them. Per the germline V gene, CDR1 is SGHVS and CDR2 is FNYEAQ. The CDR3 bases are TGTGCCAGCAGTAATCAGGGAACAGAGACCCAGTACTTC. Its translation is CASSNQGTETQYF.

This clonotype has ten or more counts. The V and J genes are TRBV5-8 and TRBJ2-2; the match to TRBD2 covers 8 bases. The CDR3 has 15 amino acids. Germline lookup yields CDR1 SGHTS and CDR2 YDEGEE. The V segment lost 4 bases and the J segment 1 base; nucleotides outside the gene matches: 3. This chain's CDR3 is CASSPGTRNTGELFF. The CDR3 region has the DNA TGTGCCAGCAGCCCCGGGACTAGGAACACCGGGGAGCTGTTTTTT. The full variable domain, in which reference TRBV5-8 and TRBJ2-2 provide the parts outside the CDR3, is EAGVTQSPTHLIKTRGQQATLRCSPISGHTSVYWYQQALGLGLQFLLWYDEGEERNRGNFPPRFSGRQFPNYSSELNVNALELEDSALYLCASSPGTRNTGELFFGEGSRLTVL.

This clonotype was observed at least ten times. The genes are TRBV9 and TRBJ2-1; no firm D call. Trimming left V 1 base short and J 6 bases short, with 2 bases between. Looked up from germline, CDR1 is SGDLS and CDR2 is YYNGEE. The CDR3 contains 11 residues. The CDR3 loop reads CASSVSNEQFF. The CDR3, as DNA: TGTGCCAGCAGCGTAAGCAATGAGCAGTTCTTC.

This clonotype was recorded many times. V gene TRBV7-9 combines with J gene TRBJ2-1; D remains unclear. Per germline, CDR1 SEHNR and CDR2 FQNEAQ (reference sequence). V was trimmed by 5 bases and J by 8 bases, leaving 13 bases between them. CDR3 length equals 13 residues. DNA of the CDR3: TGTGCCAGCAGCCTTCAACTTGTGGATGAGCAGTTCTTC. It codes for CASSLQLVDEQFF.

The table lists this clonotype with many counts. The CDR3 is CASSPPDRVRSPLHF. The CDR3 nucleotides are TGTGCCAGCTCACCCCCGGACAGGGTCAGGTCACCCCTCCACTTT. J is TRBJ1-6 and V is TRBV18, with 8 bases identical to TRBD1. V dropped 3 bases and J dropped 10; count of bases not matched to a gene: 8. The CDR3 is made up of 15 amino acids. Germline CDR1 KGHSH, CDR2 LQKENI. Complete variable domain (other parts from reference TRBV18 and TRBJ1-6): NAGVMQNPRHLVRRRGQEARLRCSPMKGHSHVYWYRQLPEEGLKFMVYLQKENIIDESGMPKERFSAEFPKEGPSILRIQQVVRGDSAAYFCASSPPDRVRSPLHFGNGTRLTVT.

This clonotype occurred many times. The chain joins TRBV7-2 to TRBJ2-3, with 9 nucleotides matching TRBD2. Germline CDR1 and CDR2: SGHTA and FQGNSA. J lost 5 bases, V lost 1 base, and 4 bases had no gene match. This CDR3 comprises 15 residues. Here the CDR3 DNA reads TGTGCCAGCAGCTTAGTAGCGGGAGCGGTAGATACGCAGTATTTT. This gives the protein CASSLVAGAVDTQYF.

This clonotype was recorded many times. The rearrangement joins TRBV10-3 to TRBJ2-1; 14 nucleotides align to TRBD2. Trimming cost V 6 bases and J 10 bases; bases outside gene matches: 11. Germline CDR1 is ENHRY and CDR2 is SYGVKD. There are 16 residues in the CDR3. Written as DNA, the CDR3 is TGTGCCATCAGAGCCTCTCCGGGACTAGCGGGAGAAGAGCAGTTCTTC. It translates to CAIRASPGLAGEEQFF.

The V gene is TRBV6-2 or TRBV6-3, the J gene TRBJ2-3; TRBD2 matches 14 bases. Germline V CDR1 and CDR2: MNHEY, SVGEGT. Trimming cost V 0 bases and J 5 bases; bases outside gene matches: 4. The length of the CDR3 is 17 residues. The CDR3 region is CASSYSGTSGSGDTQYF. CDR3 bases: TGTGCCAGCAGTTACTCGGGGACTAGCGGGAGCGGAGATACGCAGTATTTT.

The rearrangement uses TRBV28 and TRBJ2-3; D is perhaps TRBD1 (5 bases). Matching the DNA end better, TRBJ1-1 makes the J call doubtful. The CDR3 is 11 residues long. CDR1 MDHEN and CDR2 SYDVKM come from the germline V gene. CDR3 sequence reads: CASSSRGLAFF. DNA for the CDR3: TGTGCCAGCAGTTCAAGGGGACTAGCTTTCTTT.

This clonotype was seen more than once but under ten times. The chain uses TRBV5-6 and TRBJ2-2; the D is unclear. Germline V lookup: CDR1 SGHDT, CDR2 YYEEEE. Trimming removed 0 bases from V and 6 bases from J, with 9 bases in between. The CDR3 has 14 amino acids. As DNA, the CDR3 is TGTGCCAGCAGCTTGGAACCCTGGGCCGGGGAGCTGTTTTTT. Its protein product is CASSLEPWAGELFF.

Only a few counts were recorded for this clonotype. The chain is built from TRBV30 and TRBJ1-4; D unclear. The germline CDR1 and CDR2 sequences are GTSNPN and SVGIG (reference sequence). With 2 bases removed from V and 5 bases from J, the gap between germline ends came to 15 bases. The CDR3 sequence is 15 residues long. The CDR3 sequence: CAWSLGPDGNEKLFF. The CDR3 DNA sequence: TGTGCCTGGAGTCTTGGTCCAGACGGGAATGAAAAACTGTTTTTT.

In its sample, this clonotype was seen once. The chain couples TRBV14 to TRBJ2-2, with 8 bases lining up with TRBD2. V was pared by 4 bases and J by 4 bases, with 8 bases of the junction left unmatched. The CDR3 consists of 16 residues. Germline CDR1 SGHDN, CDR2 FVKESK. The CDR3 is CASSPRQAGGTGELFF. The CDR3 nucleotides are TGTGCCAGCAGCCCCCGACAGGCGGGGGGCACCGGGGAGCTGTTTTTT.

This clonotype was observed many times. The V and J genes are TRBV10-3 and TRBJ2-7; TRBD1 might be the D (5 bases). The CDR3 contains 14 residues. Germline V gene lookup returns CDR1 ENHRY and CDR2 SYGVKD. V lost 2 bases, J lost 3 bases, and 11 bases lay in between. CDR3 sequence: CAISEGRAYYEQYF. As DNA, the CDR3 is TGTGCCATCAGTGAGGGCAGGGCGTACTACGAGCAGTACTTC.

This clonotype was seen only a few times. The chain combines TRBV25-1 with TRBJ2-1, with TRBD2 identical over 16 bases. V trimming: 4 bases; J trimming: 4 bases; junction bases outside the gene matches: 7. Germline V lookup: CDR1 MGHDK, CDR2 SYGVNS. The CDR3 length is 18 residues. CDR3 nucleotide sequence: TGTGCCAGCAGTGCGGGACTAGCGGGAGGGATAATTTACAATGAGCAGTTCTTC. Translating gives CASSAGLAGGIIYNEQFF.

Comment on this clonotype: A single base separates this from a much larger clone, so it may be a read error. Given the absence of the conserved phenylalanine or tryptophan at the CDR3 end, a read error is likely. This chain links TRBV6-1 with TRBJ2-1; no clear D gene. Trimming removed 2 bases from V and 12 bases from J, with 14 bases in between. Germline loops: CDR1 MNHNS, CDR2 SASEGT. The CDR3 has 13 amino acids. In DNA form, the CDR3 reads TGTGCCAGCAGTGAATCTGACCCCAAACGGCAGTTCCTC. It encodes CASSESDPKRQFL.